This T cell receptor (beta chain) was recorded in a study of identical twins. Study observations and caveats: Out-of-frame alpha sequences shared by twins were enriched for low generation probability. Fewer insertions characterized abundant cord blood beta clonotypes, whereas memory repertoires showed none.

A universal primer site arose from template switching, and cDNA bore unique molecular identifiers. TCRdb processed the 5' RACE reads anew with MiXCR; each CDR3 protein has one entry. The repertoire consists of about 530,000 distinct CDR3 sequences, with about 20% occurring once and the leading ten covering approximately 0.48%. Germline CDR1 is MNHNS and CDR2 is SASEGT. This CDR3 region has 16 residues. V shed 2 bases, J shed 6 bases, and the junction held 7 bases outside the gene matches. This clonotype was picked up a small number of times. Its antigen is still unknown. These data were also reused for a study on yellow fever vaccine responses in identical twins.

Sample: CD4+ T cells sorted from blood. This TCR derives from a woman aged 18-29 years in good health. The V and J genes are TRBV6-1 and TRBJ2-1; the match to TRBD2 covers 10 bases. The CDR3 DNA sequence: TGTGCCAGCAGTGAACAGGTAGCGGGGGGATCCAATGAGCAGTTCTTC. Residues: CASSEQVAGGSNEQFF.